Below, 27 T cell receptor beta chains from the same sample are listed, as sequenced in a study of OX40 agonist ivuxolimab in advanced cancers. Profiled with immunoSEQ multiplex PCR; TCRdb holds only in-frame clones, not every one. In the table there are around 80,000 clones, over 75% of which are singletons. Sequenced material: CD4+ or CD8+ T cells sorted from blood, taken in a trial of the OX40 agonist ivuxolimab. These receptors all come from an adult with an advanced solid tumor such as melanoma, head and neck, liver or kidney cancer.

The chain employs TRBV6-5 and TRBJ2-3, with D perhaps assigned TRBD1 or TRBD2 (7 bases each). V dropped 2 bases and J dropped 9 bases, with 18 bases sitting between them. The CDR3 covers 15 residues. CDR1 and CDR2 from the germline V gene are MNHEY and SVGAGI. The CDR3, as DNA: TGTGCCAGCAGTTACGGGAGGGACAGCGGGTTGACGCAGTATTTT. Its translation: CASSYGRDSGLTQYF.

This clone has only one observation. The chain employs TRBV29-1 and TRBJ2-1; possibly TRBD2 for D (6 bases). The CDR3 loop spans 16 amino acids. V was shortened by 6 bases and J by 0 bases, with 18 bases between the two germline ends. CDR1 is SQVTM and CDR2 is ANQGSEA in the germline V gene. Written as DNA, the CDR3 is TGCAGCGTAAGGAGGGTAGCTGGAAGCTCCTACAATGAGCAGTTCTTC. It encodes CSVRRVAGSSYNEQFF.

This clone was seen just once. J is TRBJ1-4 and V is TRBV4-2; D unresolved. Germline loops: CDR1 LGHNA, CDR2 YNFKEQ. The V gene lost 0 bases and the J gene lost 4 bases, with 9 bases spanning the gap. The CDR3 sequence is 15 residues long. CDR3 amino acids: CASSQEGVNNEKLFF. DNA for the CDR3: TGTGCCAGCAGCCAAGAGGGAGTCAATAATGAAAAACTGTTTTTT.

CDR3 in amino acids: CAWRWLADTGELFF. In DNA, the CDR3 is TGTGCCTGGAGGTGGCTAGCGGACACCGGGGAGCTGTTTTTT. This rearrangement joins TRBV30 to TRBJ2-2; 7 nucleotides align to TRBD2. V dropped 3 bases and J dropped 3; count of bases not matched to a gene: 4. This CDR3 contains 14 residues. Germline CDR1 GTSNPN, CDR2 SVGIG (reference sequence).

The CDR3 nucleotides read TGTGCCAGTAGTATCCTAGGGACAGGGGGCAGATCCTACGAGCAGTACTTC. Translation: CASSILGTGGRSYEQYF. V usage is TRBV19 and J usage is TRBJ2-7; TRBD1 aligns across 12 bases. Germline CDR1 LNHDA, CDR2 SQIVND (reference sequence). This CDR3 comprises 17 residues. The V gene end was trimmed by 3 bases and the J gene end by 1 base; junction bases not matched to a gene: 7. Full variable domain (remainder filled in from reference TRBV19 and TRBJ2-7): DGGITQSPKYLFRKEGQNVTLSCEQNLNHDAMYWYRQDPGQGLRLIYYSQIVNDFQKGDIAEGYSVSREKKESFPLTVTSAQKNPTAFYLCASSILGTGGRSYEQYFGPGTRLTVT.

The rearrangement joins TRBV5-1 to TRBJ1-2; unclear D gene. The CDR3 runs to 14 residues. From germline, CDR1 is SGHRS and CDR2 YFSETQ. V was trimmed by 0 bases and J by 4 bases, leaving 10 bases between them. In DNA form, the CDR3 reads TGCGCCAGCAGCTTGGAAGCCAGCGGCTATGGCTACACCTTC. It encodes CASSLEASGYGYTF.

The chain recombines TRBV11-2 with TRBJ2-7, with 7 bases identical to TRBD2. The length of the CDR3 is 15 residues. V was pared by 3 bases and J by 0 bases, with 5 bases of the junction left unmatched. CDR1 is SGHAT and CDR2 is FQNNGV in the germline V gene. The CDR3 DNA reads as TGTGCCAGCAGCTTCAGCGGGGCCAGCTCCTACGAGCAGTACTTC. Protein product: CASSFSGASSYEQYF.

The chain recombines TRBV20-1 with TRBJ2-5; D call uncertain. Germline assignment: CDR1 DFQATT and CDR2 SNEGSKA (reference sequence). CDR3 length equals 10 residues. V was shortened by 3 bases and J by 2 bases, with 1 base between the two germline ends. CDR3 amino acids: CSASQETQYF. CDR3 DNA sequence: TGCAGTGCTAGTCAAGAGACCCAGTACTTC.

The chain is built from TRBV30 and TRBJ1-1; 7 bases are a match to TRBD1. The CDR3 has 13 residues. CDR1 and CDR2 (germline): GTSNPN, SVGIG (reference sequence). Trimming took 2 bases from V and 3 from J; bases not matched to a gene: 3. CDR3 in amino acids: CAWSKTGYTEAFF. The CDR3, as DNA: TGTGCCTGGAGTAAGACAGGGTACACTGAAGCTTTCTTT.

The rearrangement links TRBV14 to TRBJ2-2, with no clear D. The length of the CDR3 is 14 residues. V shed 3 bases and J shed 0 bases, with 5 bases lying between them. The germline V gene has CDR1 SGHDN and CDR2 FVKESK. The CDR3 DNA follows: TGTGCCAGCAGCCACCATACGAACACCGGGGAGCTGTTTTTT. It is translated as CASSHHTNTGELFF.

The chain has TRBV5-4 and TRBJ1-1; D may be TRBD1 (5 bases). The CDR3 is 14 residues long. In germline, CDR1 is SGHNT, CDR2 YYREEE (reference sequence). Between the trimmed V and J ends, which lost 0 bases and 10 bases, there was a span of 16 bases. The CDR3 reads CASSLAVRDMGAFF. The CDR3 DNA reads TGTGCCAGCAGCTTGGCCGTCAGGGATATGGGAGCTTTCTTT. The full variable domain, its missing parts supplied by reference TRBV5-4 and TRBJ1-1, is ETGVTQSPTHLIKTRGQQVTLRCSSQSGHNTVSWYQQALGQGPQFIFQYYREEENGRGNFPPRFSGLQFPNYSSELNVNALELDDSALYLCASSLAVRDMGAFFGQGTRLTVV.

V gene TRBV7-8 combines with J gene TRBJ2-1, with D tentatively TRBD2 (5 bases). Trimming took 4 bases from V and 4 from J, leaving 26 bases between them. This CDR3 has 19 amino acids. CDR1 and CDR2 from the germline V gene are SGHVS and FQNEAQ. The CDR3 sequence is CASSWTTGVIGQVYNEQFF. The DNA of the CDR3 is TGTGCCAGCAGCTGGACCACCGGGGTCATCGGGCAGGTGTACAATGAGCAGTTCTTC.

The rearrangement joins TRBV6-1 to TRBJ2-1; perhaps TRBD1 as D (6 bases). The CDR3 loop spans 14 amino acids. V lost 8 bases and J lost 12, with 23 bases in between. Germline CDR1 MNHNS, CDR2 SASEGT. CDR3 amino acids: CASASFPQGIWQFF. The CDR3, as DNA: TGTGCCAGCGCCTCCTTCCCACAGGGTATATGGCAGTTCTTC.

The chain uses TRBV6-4 and TRBJ1-5; D is possibly TRBD1 (5 bases). The germline CDR1 and CDR2 sequences are MRHNA and SNTAGT. Trimming took off 4 bases at V and 4 bases at J, with 8 bases between the two ends. The CDR3 consists of 13 residues. In DNA form, the CDR3 reads TGTGCCAGCAGTGTAGAGGGGAATCAGCCCCAGCATTTT. This gives the protein CASSVEGNQPQHF.

This clone appeared once. J is TRBJ1-1 and V is TRBV7-3; 7 bases match TRBD1. V was clipped by 5 bases and J by 7 bases; unmatched bases: 10. CDR1 and CDR2 from the germline V gene are SGHTA and FQGTGA. The CDR3 sequence is 14 residues long. CDR3 nucleotide sequence: TGTGCCAGCAGCCCCGACAGGGCGTCTAATGAAGCTTTCTTT. Translated: CASSPDRASNEAFF.

This clone came up a few times. This sequence joins TRBV5-4 and TRBJ2-3; weak D call: TRBD1 (5 bases). Germline V CDR1 and CDR2: SGHNT, YYREEE (reference sequence). With 0 bases removed from V and 6 bases from J, the gap between germline ends came to 14 bases. This CDR3 region has 15 residues. The CDR3 protein is CASSLDRISADTQYF. The CDR3 nucleotides are TGTGCCAGCAGCTTGGACAGGATCAGTGCGGATACGCAGTATTTT.

V usage is TRBV5-1 and J usage is TRBJ2-3; D not resolved. The V and J ends lost 0 bases and 0 bases respectively, with 11 bases between them. In germline, CDR1 is SGHRS, CDR2 YFSETQ. The CDR3 is 16 amino acids. The CDR3 here is CASSLAPDTSTDTQYF. The CDR3 DNA reads as TGCGCCAGCAGCTTGGCTCCTGATACTAGCACAGATACGCAGTATTTT.

This clone was counted only a few times. The chain uses TRBV27 and TRBJ1-5; 9 nucleotides agree with TRBD1. Per the germline V gene, CDR1 is MNHEY and CDR2 is SMNVEV (reference sequence). The CDR3 has 13 residues. Unmatched junction bases numbered 2, after V lost 6 bases and J lost 5 bases. The CDR3 is CASRGQGYQPQHF. CDR3 bases: TGTGCCAGCAGGGGACAGGGCTATCAGCCCCAGCATTTT.

This sequence joins TRBV6-5 and TRBJ2-3; D assignment may be TRBD1 or TRBD2 (6 bases each). Germline lookup yields CDR1 MNHEY and CDR2 SVGAGI. This CDR3 contains 16 residues. Trimming pared 2 bases from V and 3 bases from J, leaving 15 bases between. The CDR3 DNA sequence: TGTGCCAGCAGTTACGGGGTGGGGGGCATGACAGATACGCAGTATTTT. Protein sequence: CASSYGVGGMTDTQYF.

The rearrangement joins TRBV11-3 to TRBJ2-5; TRBD1 agrees at 7 bases. The CDR3 runs to 16 residues. J lost 9 bases, V lost 5 bases, and 18 bases had no gene match. Germline CDR1 is SGHNT and CDR2 is YENEEA. CDR3 in amino acids: CASSLPPTGRGYAQYF. CDR3 nucleotides: TGTGCCAGCAGCCTACCACCGACAGGGAGAGGATATGCCCAGTACTTC.

This clone was seen a handful of times. Other DNA sequences in the sample encode the same CDR3. This chain links TRBV29-1 with TRBJ2-7, with unresolved D. The CDR3 spans 10 residues. V lost 6 bases, J lost 3 bases, and 6 bases lay in between. CDR1 and CDR2 from the germline V gene are SQVTM and ANQGSEA. CDR3 sequence (DNA): TGCAGCGTGAGAAACTACGAGCAGTACTTC. It codes for CSVRNYEQYF.

CDR3 protein: CASSLALVQETQYF. CDR3 sequence (DNA): TGCGCCAGCAGCTTGGCCCTAGTCCAAGAGACCCAGTACTTC. The rearrangement joins TRBV5-1 to TRBJ2-5; D unclear. Germline lookup yields CDR1 SGHRS and CDR2 YFSETQ. This CDR3 has 14 amino acids. With 0 bases removed from V and 1 base from J, the gap between germline ends came to 7 bases.

This clone was counted between two and nine times. V is TRBV6-5 and J is TRBJ1-1, with a tentative D call TRBD1 (6 bases). The CDR3 sequence is 16 residues long. Trimming shortened V by 0 bases and J by 8 bases, and 19 bases separated the two germline ends. Germline-derived CDR1 and CDR2 are MNHEY and SVGAGI. The CDR3 DNA reads as TGTGCCAGCAGTTACTCCGGGGGCCGGGGGGGAAGCGAAGCTTTCTTT. It yields the protein CASSYSGGRGGSEAFF.

This chain connects TRBV6-1 to TRBJ1-1; unclear D gene. Germline V CDR1 and CDR2: MNHNS, SASEGT. The V end was cut by 1 base, the J end by 5 bases, with 5 bases between. This CDR3 is 12 amino acids long. This CDR3 is CASSEGWTEAFF. The CDR3, as DNA: TGTGCCAGCAGTGAAGGGTGGACTGAAGCTTTCTTT.

The J gene is TRBJ2-7, the V gene TRBV4-3, with D unresolved. Trimming stripped 1 base from V and 9 bases from J, with 16 bases between. This CDR3 spans 14 amino acids. CDR1 is LGHNA and CDR2 is YSLEER in the germline V gene. The CDR3 loop is CASSQGGTASVQYF. As DNA, the CDR3 is TGCGCCAGCAGCCAAGGGGGTACGGCCTCGGTGCAGTACTTC.

The DNA of the CDR3 is TGTGCCAGCAGGGGGCGGATTCCCTCCTACGAGCAGTACTTC. Translating gives CASRGRIPSYEQYF. The rearrangement joins TRBV6-5 to TRBJ2-7; tentatively, D is TRBD1 (5 bases). The CDR3 contains 14 residues. V lost 6 bases and J 0 bases, leaving 12 bases between the germline ends. The germline gives CDR1 MNHEY, CDR2 SVGAGI.

The chain links TRBV9 to TRBJ2-1; 9 bases line up with TRBD2. CDR1 SGDLS and CDR2 YYNGEE come from the germline V gene. Trimming took 2 bases from V and 3 from J; bases not matched to a gene: 9. This CDR3 contains 17 residues. The CDR3 loop is CASSVEGGRASYNEQFF. CDR3 bases: TGTGCCAGCAGCGTCGAGGGCGGGAGGGCCAGCTACAATGAGCAGTTCTTC. Based on the CDR3 plus reference TRBV9 and TRBJ2-1, the full variable domain is DSGVTQTPKHLITATGQRVTLRCSPRSGDLSVYWYQQSLDQGLQFLIQYYNGEERAKGNILERFSAQQFPDLHSELNLSSLELGDSALYFCASSVEGGRASYNEQFFGPGTRLTVL.